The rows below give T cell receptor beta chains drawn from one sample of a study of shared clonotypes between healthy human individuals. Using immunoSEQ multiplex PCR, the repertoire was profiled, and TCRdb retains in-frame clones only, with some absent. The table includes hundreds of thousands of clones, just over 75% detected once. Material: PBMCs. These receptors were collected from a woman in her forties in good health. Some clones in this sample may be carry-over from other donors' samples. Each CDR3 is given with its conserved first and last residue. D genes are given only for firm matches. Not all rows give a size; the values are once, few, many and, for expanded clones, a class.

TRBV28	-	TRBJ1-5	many	CASSWDSNQPQHF	TGTGCCAGCAGTTGGGATAGCAATCAGCCCCAGCATTTT
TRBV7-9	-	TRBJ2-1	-	CASSPPGGQLNEQFF	TGTGCCAGCTCCCCCCCCGGGGGGCAGCTGAATGAGCAGTTCTTC
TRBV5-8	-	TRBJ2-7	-	CASSSRLYEQYF	TGTGCCAGCAGCTCCCGTCTCTACGAGCAGTACTTC
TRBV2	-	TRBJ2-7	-	CASSARVWGTSHEQYF	TGTGCCAGCAGCGCCAGGGTGTGGGGAACTAGTCACGAGCAGTACTTC
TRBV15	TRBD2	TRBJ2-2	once	CATSRDYAGVHTGELFF	TGTGCCACCAGCAGGGACTACGCGGGAGTCCACACCGGGGAGCTGTTTTTT
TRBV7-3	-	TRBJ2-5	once	CASSLRRETETQYF	TGTGCCAGCAGCTTAAGACGGGAAACAGAGACCCAGTACTTC
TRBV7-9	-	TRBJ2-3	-	CASSLVGPYTDTQYF	TGTGCCAGCAGCTTAGTTGGGCCGTACACAGATACGCAGTATTTT
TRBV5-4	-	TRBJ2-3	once	CASSLDGGFTDTQYF	TGTGCCAGCAGCTTGGACGGGGGTTTCACAGATACGCAGTATTTT
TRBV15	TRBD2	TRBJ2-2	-	CATSRDLAGGSRELFF	TGTGCCACCAGCAGGGATCTAGCGGGAGGGTCCCGGGAGCTGTTTTTT
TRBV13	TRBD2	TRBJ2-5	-	CASSPGDGRQETQYF	TGTGCCAGCAGCCCTGGGGACGGGAGGCAAGAGACCCAGTACTTC
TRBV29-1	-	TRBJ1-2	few	CSARDDNYGYTF	TGCAGCGCGAGGGACGACAACTATGGCTACACCTTC
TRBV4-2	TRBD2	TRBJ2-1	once	CASSQDAGGAEGSYNEQFF	TGTGCCAGCAGCCAAGATGCGGGAGGGGCGGAGGGATCCTACAATGAGCAGTTCTTC
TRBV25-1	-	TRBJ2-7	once	CASSEGGGHLSYEQYF	TGTGCCAGCAGTGAAGGGGGGGGACACCTCTCCTACGAGCAGTACTTC
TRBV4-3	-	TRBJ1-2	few	CASSQEGTYGYTF	TGCGCCAGCAGCCAAGAAGGCACTTATGGCTACACCTTC
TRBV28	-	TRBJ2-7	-	CASSPQSGGSDEQYF	TGTGCCAGCAGTCCCCAATCGGGGGGCAGTGACGAGCAGTACTTC
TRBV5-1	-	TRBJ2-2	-	CASSLGQAGTGELFF	TGCGCCAGCAGCTTGGGGCAGGCTGGGACCGGGGAGCTGTTTTTT
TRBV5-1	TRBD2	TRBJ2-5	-	CASSPGLAETQYF	TGCGCCAGCAGCCCGGGACTAGCGGAGACCCAGTACTTC